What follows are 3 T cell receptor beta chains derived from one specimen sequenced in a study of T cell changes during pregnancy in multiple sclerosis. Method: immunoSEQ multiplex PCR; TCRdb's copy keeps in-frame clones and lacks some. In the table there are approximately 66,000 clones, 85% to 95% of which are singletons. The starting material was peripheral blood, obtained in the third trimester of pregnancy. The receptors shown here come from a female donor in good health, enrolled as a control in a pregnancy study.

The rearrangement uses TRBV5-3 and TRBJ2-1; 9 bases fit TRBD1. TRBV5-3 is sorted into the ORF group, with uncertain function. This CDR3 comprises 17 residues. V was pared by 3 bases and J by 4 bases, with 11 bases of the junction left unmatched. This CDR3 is CARSWTGAPLGYNEQFF. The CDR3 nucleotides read TGTGCCAGAAGCTGGACAGGGGCCCCCCTTGGGTACAATGAGCAGTTCTTC.

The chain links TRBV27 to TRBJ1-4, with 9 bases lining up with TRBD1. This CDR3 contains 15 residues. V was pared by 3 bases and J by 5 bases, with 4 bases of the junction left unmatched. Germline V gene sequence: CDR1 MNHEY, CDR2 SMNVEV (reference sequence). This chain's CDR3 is CASSLTGGLNEKLFF. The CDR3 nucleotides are TGTGCCAGCAGTTTGACAGGGGGATTAAATGAAAAACTGTTTTTT.

The CDR3 protein is CASSQQTGDLTYEQYF. The CDR3 region has the DNA TGCGCCAGCAGCCAGCAAACAGGGGACCTGACCTACGAGCAGTACTTC. This chain uses TRBV4-1 with TRBJ2-5, with 7 bases aligning to TRBD1. The end of the DNA aligns better with TRBJ2-7, so the J call may be wrong. The CDR3 is made up of 16 amino acids. CDR1 and CDR2 from the germline V gene are MGHRA and YSYEKL.